This T cell receptor (beta chain) was captured by sequencing in a study of Ad26.COV2.S vaccination and SARS-CoV-2 variants. Study in general: The donor belonged to the COV1001 Ad26.COV2.S trial arm. Ad26.COV2.S shots went into the muscle once or twice, 56 days apart.

Here immunoSEQ multiplex PCR was the method, and the copy in TCRdb shows in-frame clones only, minus some. Of 450,000 to 550,000 clones in the sample, roughly nine tenths were seen once. The CDR3 sequence is 15 residues long. Per the germline V gene, CDR1 is WSHSY and CDR2 is SAAADI. V was clipped by 3 bases and J by 2 bases, with 14 bases between them. The treatment here: 19 received Ad26.COV2.S at low or high dose, single or two shots; roughly five received placebo; per-sample allocation not given. Day 63 after the first injection of vaccine or placebo was the sampling time. The clonotype originates from a person between 18 and 65 years old who received the Ad26.COV2.S COVID-19 vaccine or a placebo. The V gene is TRBV10-2, the J gene TRBJ2-7, with D possibly matching TRBD2 (5 bases). Sequences were derived from peripheral blood, sampled in a trial of Ad26.COV2.S vaccine versus placebo. CDR3 sequence reads: CASSDGAVWAYEQYF. The CDR3, as DNA: TGCGCCAGCAGTGACGGAGCGGTTTGGGCCTACGAGCAGTACTTC.